This TCR beta chain is drawn from a study of blood T cell repertoires in COVID-19. The V end lost 5 bases, the J end lost 5 bases, and 15 bases lay between the germline ends. Germline V gene lookup returns CDR1 SGHTA and CDR2 FQGNSA. This CDR3 contains 14 residues. The protocol was immunoSEQ multiplex PCR, while the TCRdb copy is restricted to in-frame clones and leaves out a portion. The repertoire consists of about 89,000 clones, with about 77% occurring once and the leading ten covering 6.3%. The specimen was peripheral blood. The clonotype was recovered from a man between 70 and 80 years old with COVID-19, enrolled during active disease. The chain uses TRBV7-2 and TRBJ1-2; D uncertain. The CDR3 DNA is TGTGCCAGCAGCCCAAAGTCCCAGGTGTATGGCTACACCTTC. This gives the protein CASSPKSQVYGYTF. Looking up the rest from reference TRBV7-2 and TRBJ1-2 gives the full variable domain: GAGVSQSPSNKVTEKGKDVELRCDPISGHTALYWYRQSLGQGLEFLIYFQGNSAPDKSGLPSDRFSAERTGGSVSTLTIQRTQQEDSAVYLCASSPKSQVYGYTFGSGTRLTVV.